The 18 T cell receptor beta chains below all came from one sample that was sequenced in a study of blood T cell repertoires in COVID-19. Data came from immunoSEQ multiplex PCR; TCRdb stores just in-frame clones and leaves some out. Of roughly 240,000 clones in the sample, around 83% were seen once. Specimen: peripheral blood. The receptors come from a man in his late teens or twenties with active or convalescent COVID-19.

The V gene is TRBV28, the J gene TRBJ1-3; D is uncertain. The germline CDR1 and CDR2 sequences are MDHEN and SYDVKM. Trimming removed 5 bases from V and 8 bases from J, with 10 bases in between. The CDR3 length is 12 residues. CDR3 amino acids: CASSANRDTIYF. Here the CDR3 DNA reads TGTGCCAGCAGTGCCAATCGGGACACCATATATTTT.

The chain uses TRBV3-1 (or the pseudogene TRBV3-2) and TRBJ1-2; D is perhaps TRBD1 (6 bases). CDR3 length: 15 residues. The V gene lost 0 bases and the J gene lost 6 bases, with 14 bases spanning the gap. CDR1 LGHDT and CDR2 YNNKEL come from the germline V gene (reference sequence). The CDR3 protein is CASSQDWTVVDGYTF. The CDR3 coding sequence is TGTGCCAGCAGCCAAGATTGGACAGTCGTGGATGGCTACACCTTC.

This clone was counted between two and nine times. The rearrangement uses TRBV11-2 and TRBJ2-4; D perhaps matches TRBD1 (6 bases). The CDR3 totals 14 residues. The germline gives CDR1 SGHAT, CDR2 FQNNGV. V was pared by 1 base and J by 7 bases, with 11 bases between. The CDR3 nucleotides are TGTGCCAGCAGCTTAGGCTCAGGGGACAACATTCAGTACTTC. Amino acid sequence: CASSLGSGDNIQYF. Full variable domain (outside the CDR3, taken from reference TRBV11-2 and TRBJ2-4): EAGVAQSPRYKIIEKRQSVAFWCNPISGHATLYWYQQILGQGPKLLIQFQNNGVVDDSQLPKDRFSAERLKGVDSTLKIQPAKLEDSAVYLCASSLGSGDNIQYFGAGTRLSVL.

The chain couples TRBV7-9 to TRBJ2-5, with a possible D match to TRBD2 (7 bases). The germline CDR1 and CDR2 sequences are SEHNR and FQNEAQ (reference sequence). V was shortened by 2 bases and J by 3 bases, with 16 bases between the two germline ends. This CDR3 spans 16 amino acids. The CDR3 coding sequence is TGTGCCAGCAGCTTATTACCGGGGGGCGAAAAAGAGACCCAGTACTTC. Amino acids: CASSLLPGGEKETQYF. The full variable domain, completed using reference TRBV7-9 and TRBJ2-5, is DTGVSQNPRHKITKRGQNVTFRCDPISEHNRLYWYRQTLGQGPEFLTYFQNEAQLEKSRLLSDRFSAERPKGSFSTLEIQRTEQGDSAMYLCASSLLPGGEKETQYFGPGTRLLVL.

The rearrangement links TRBV4-2 to TRBJ2-4, with D possibly being TRBD2 (5 bases). V dropped 0 bases and J dropped 5 bases, with 14 bases sitting between them. This CDR3 spans 16 amino acids. Germline-derived CDR1 and CDR2 are LGHNA and YNFKEQ. The CDR3 DNA reads TGTGCCAGCAGCCAAGACTATCGGAGCGGACAAAACATTCAGTACTTC. Protein product: CASSQDYRSGQNIQYF.

A single count supports this clone. The rearrangement joins TRBV5-6 to TRBJ1-5; D call uncertain. Germline assignment: CDR1 SGHDT and CDR2 YYEEEE. V shed 0 bases and J shed 6 bases, with 10 bases lying between them. The CDR3 consists of 14 residues. CDR3 amino acids: CASSLDGRSQPQHF. The DNA for the CDR3 is TGTGCCAGCAGCTTGGATGGCCGAAGTCAGCCCCAGCATTTT. The complete variable domain, with remaining parts taken from reference TRBV5-6 and TRBJ1-5, reads DAGVTQSPTHLIKTRGQQVTLRCSPKSGHDTVSWYQQALGQGPQFIFQYYEEEERQRGNFPDRFSGHQFPNYSSELNVNALLLGDSALYLCASSLDGRSQPQHFGDGTRLSIL.

This clone appeared a single time. The chain combines TRBV11-3 with TRBJ2-1; 8 bases fit TRBD2. Germline assignment: CDR1 SGHNT and CDR2 YENEEA. The J segment lost 7 bases and the V segment lost 5 bases, leaving 1 base of the junction unmatched. The CDR3 sequence is 12 residues long. CDR3 sequence (DNA): TGTGCCAGCAGCCGGGGGGGGAATGAGCAGTTCTTC. Residues: CASSRGGNEQFF.

Concerning this clone: This specimen includes other DNA sequences encoding the same CDR3. This chain connects TRBV9 to TRBJ2-2, with 7 bases matching TRBD2. Germline CDR1 is SGDLS and CDR2 is YYNGEE. V gave up 3 bases and J gave up 6 bases; unmatched junction bases: 2. The CDR3 contains 13 residues. CDR3 in amino acids: CASSELASGELFF. For the CDR3, the DNA is TGTGCCAGCAGCGAACTAGCGTCCGGGGAGCTGTTTTTT.

The gene calls are TRBV2 and TRBJ2-7, with 11 nucleotides matching TRBD1. Germline V gives CDR1 SNHLY, CDR2 FYNNEI. The CDR3 is 13 amino acids. The trim removed 6 bases at V and 6 bases at J, leaving 4 bases unmatched. Here the CDR3 reads CASRIGTGGEQYF. In DNA, the CDR3 is TGTGCCAGCAGGATCGGGACAGGGGGCGAGCAGTACTTC.

V is TRBV6-5 and J is TRBJ2-3, with TRBD2 identical over 9 bases. The CDR3 is made up of 16 amino acids. Germline CDR1 is MNHEY and CDR2 is SVGAGI. The V gene end was trimmed by 0 bases and the J gene end by 4 bases; junction bases not matched to a gene: 5. The CDR3 loop reads CASSYSRGGFSDTQYF. The CDR3 nucleotides are TGTGCCAGCAGTTACTCGCGGGGGGGCTTCTCAGATACGCAGTATTTT.

This chain joins TRBV12-5 and TRBJ1-5; TRBD1 aligns across 8 bases. V was clipped by 8 bases and J by 3 bases; unmatched bases: 6. Germline V gene lookup returns CDR1 LGHNT and CDR2 FRNRAP. The CDR3 runs to 14 residues. The CDR3 DNA follows: TGTGCTAGTAACCAGGGGGCTATCAATCAGCCCCAGCATTTT. Translation: CASNQGAINQPQHF.

The rearrangement uses TRBV11-3 and TRBJ1-2, with 9 positions matching TRBD1. CDR1 is SGHNT and CDR2 is YENEEA in the germline V gene. There are 14 residues in the CDR3. V trimming: 4 bases; J trimming: 4 bases; junction bases outside the gene matches: 4. The CDR3 reads CASSSTGGVYGYTF. CDR3 sequence (DNA): TGTGCCAGCAGCTCCACAGGGGGCGTCTATGGCTACACCTTC.

This chain uses TRBV28 with TRBJ1-2, with D unclear. Trimming took off 1 base at V and 8 bases at J, with 8 bases between the two ends. This CDR3 spans 12 amino acids. Germline lookup yields CDR1 MDHEN and CDR2 SYDVKM. The CDR3 reads CASSLSGGGYTF. The DNA of the CDR3 is TGTGCCAGCAGTTTATCAGGTGGGGGCTACACCTTC.

The rearrangement joins TRBV13 to TRBJ2-4; possible D gene TRBD1, 6 bases. CDR1 is PRHDT, CDR2 FYEKMQ, per germline (reference sequence). The CDR3 is 15 amino acids. V lost 4 bases to trimming and J lost 3 bases, with 13 bases between them. The CDR3 loop reads CASSSVGTHKNIQYF. In DNA form, the CDR3 reads TGTGCCAGCAGCTCCGTGGGGACACACAAAAACATTCAGTACTTC.

The chain uses TRBV7-9 and TRBJ1-2; D perhaps matches TRBD1 (6 bases). Germline lookup yields CDR1 SEHNR and CDR2 FQNEAQ (reference sequence). Trimming took 5 bases from V and 8 from J, leaving 15 bases between them. The CDR3 is 13 residues long. CDR3 sequence reads: CASSPRQARGYTF. For the CDR3, the DNA is TGTGCCAGCAGCCCACGACAGGCTCGGGGCTACACCTTC.

This clone was recorded a few times. The CDR3 reads CASSYRTGETETQYF. DNA of the CDR3: TGTGCCAGCAGCTACCGGACAGGGGAGACAGAGACCCAGTACTTC. The chain is built from TRBV7-2 and TRBJ2-5; 9 bases match TRBD1. V gave up 4 bases and J gave up 4 bases; unmatched junction bases: 7. The CDR3 has 15 amino acids. Germline values: CDR1 SGHTA, CDR2 FQGNSA.

This rearrangement joins TRBV30 to TRBJ2-3, with D unclear. In germline, CDR1 is GTSNPN, CDR2 SVGIG (reference sequence). Deletions cut 7 bases from V and 6 bases from J, with 14 bases between. This CDR3 comprises 12 residues. CDR3 sequence reads: CALGESSDTQYF. CDR3 in DNA: TGTGCCTTGGGTGAGAGTTCGGATACGCAGTATTTT. Full variable domain (remainder filled in from reference TRBV30 and TRBJ2-3): SQTIHQWPATLVQPVGSPLSLECTVEGTSNPNLYWYRQAAGRGLQLLFYSVGIGQISSEVPQNLSASRPQDRQFILSSKKLLLSDSGFYLCALGESSDTQYFGPGTRLTVL.

The chain combines TRBV12-3 or TRBV12-4 with TRBJ2-5; possibly TRBD2 for D (5 bases). The CDR3 is 13 residues long. With 6 bases removed from V and 5 bases from J, the gap between germline ends came to 13 bases. DNA of the CDR3: TGTGCCAGCAGCCCGAGGGTCGGGGAGACCCAGTACTTC. Its protein product is CASSPRVGETQYF.